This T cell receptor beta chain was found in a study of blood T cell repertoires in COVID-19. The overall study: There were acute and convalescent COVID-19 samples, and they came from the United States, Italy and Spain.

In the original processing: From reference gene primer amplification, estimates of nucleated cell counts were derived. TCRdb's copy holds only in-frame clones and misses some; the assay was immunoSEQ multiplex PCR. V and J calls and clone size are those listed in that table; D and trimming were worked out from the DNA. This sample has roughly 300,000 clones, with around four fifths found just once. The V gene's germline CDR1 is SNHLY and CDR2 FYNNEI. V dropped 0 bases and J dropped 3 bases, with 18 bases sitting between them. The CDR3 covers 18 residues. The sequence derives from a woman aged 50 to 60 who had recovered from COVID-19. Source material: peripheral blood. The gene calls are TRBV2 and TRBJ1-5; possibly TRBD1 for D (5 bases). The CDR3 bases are TGTGCCAGCAGTGAAGCGCACCCGGGGGTAGGGAACAATCAGCCCCAGCATTTT. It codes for CASSEAHPGVGNNQPQHF.